These T cell receptor beta chains were read from a single sample in a study of T-cell memory formation after mild COVID-19. TCRdb recomputed calls from the 5' RACE reads with MiXCR, one row per CDR3 protein. Of 350,000 or so distinct CDR3 sequences in the sample, under 15% were seen once. The sequenced sample consisted of PBMCs or a T cell subset sorted from them (not recorded which). The receptors shown here come from a man younger than 30 who had mild COVID-19 (a few samples of this study predate the infection). Cell type and time point are not known. CDR3s include the opening cysteine and the closing phenylalanine or tryptophan. The order of the fields is V gene, J gene, CDR3 length, clone size, D gene, CDR3 DNA, CDR3 protein. A D gene is named only where the DNA matches it firmly. The size entry is marked missing in some rows and otherwise reads once, few, many or a size class.

>TRBV4-3|TRBJ2-3|16|NA|TRBD1
TGCGCCAGCAGCCAGAGGGGACAGGGGGTCTCAGATACGCAGTATTTT
CASSQRGQGVSDTQYF
>TRBV19|TRBJ1-1|12|NA|NA
TGTGCCAGTGGTTGGCAGGACACTGAAGCTTTCTTT
CASGWQDTEAFF
>TRBV7-2|TRBJ2-7|14|NA|TRBD1
TGTGCCAGCAGCTTAGTCGGGACAGGCTACGAGCAGTACTTC
CASSLVGTGYEQYF
>TRBV24-1|TRBJ1-2|16|few|TRBD1
TGTGCCACCAGTGATACGGGGACAGGTTCTAACTATGGCTACACCTTC
CATSDTGTGSNYGYTF
>TRBV6-2/TRBV6-3|TRBJ1-5|13|NA|NA
TGTGCCAGCAGTTACTGGGGGGGGCAGCCCCAGCATTTT
CASSYWGGQPQHF
>TRBV7-2|TRBJ2-7|14|many|TRBD2
TGTGCCAGCAGCTTCAGCGGGGAACCCTACGAGCAGTACTTC
CASSFSGEPYEQYF
>TRBV4-1|TRBJ2-3|17|many|TRBD2
TGCGCCAGCAGCCAAGCGCTTGAAGCGGGGGGTCTAGATACGCAGTATTTT
CASSQALEAGGLDTQYF
>TRBV14|TRBJ2-2|15|few|NA
TGTGCCAGCAGCCTCGAGGAGACCAACACCGGGGAGCTGTTTTTT
CASSLEETNTGELFF
>TRBV29-1|TRBJ2-3|16|many|NA
TGCAGCGTTGAAGATACGTGGGGGGCTAGCACAGATACGCAGTATTTT
CSVEDTWGASTDTQYF
>TRBV6-5|TRBJ1-2|13|many|TRBD1
TGTGCCAGCAGTCCTGGACAGGTCTATGGCTACACCTTC
CASSPGQVYGYTF
>TRBV11-2|TRBJ2-7|16|NA|NA
TGTGCCAGCAGCAGAGATGCCCAGGCAACCACCTACGAGCAGTACTTC
CASSRDAQATTYEQYF
>TRBV20-1|TRBJ1-5|13|NA|NA
TGCAGTGCTAGACCTACAGGGCGCCAGCCCCAGCATTTT
CSARPTGRQPQHF
>TRBV7-3|TRBJ2-6|13|NA|NA
TGTGCCAGCAGCTCCACTCCAGACGACGTCCTGACTTTC
CASSSTPDDVLTF
>TRBV5-5|TRBJ2-5|14|few|NA
TGTGCCAGCAGCTGGGGGGTGCCGGTGGAGACCCAGTACTTC
CASSWGVPVETQYF
>TRBV4-2|TRBJ2-4|17|few|TRBD2
TGTGCCAGCAGCCAAGAAGGAGTAGCGGGGGGGATCGGCATTCAGTACTTC
CASSQEGVAGGIGIQYF
>TRBV20-1|TRBJ2-7|11|few|NA
TGCAGTGCTAGTCCCGGCGGCGAGCAGTACTTC
CSASPGGEQYF
>TRBV11-2|TRBJ1-6|18|NA|TRBD1
TGTGCCAGCAGCCCAACCCCGGACAGGGGGTCCTATAATTCCCCCCTCCACTTT
CASSPTPDRGSYNSPLHF
>TRBV5-1|TRBJ1-1|16|NA|NA
TGCGCCAGCAGCACCCCTGCGGGGGGGATGAACACTGAAGCTTTCTTT
CASSTPAGGMNTEAFF
>TRBV5-1|TRBJ2-1|13|NA|NA
TGCGCCAGCAGCTGGGTGAAGGGGAATGAGCAGTTCTTC
CASSWVKGNEQFF
>TRBV4-1|TRBJ2-1|15|NA|NA
TGCGCCAGCAGCAGGGGGGGGGTATCGCACAATGAGCAGTTCTTC
CASSRGGVSHNEQFF
>TRBV6-1|TRBJ2-1|15|few|NA
TGTGCCAGCAGTCACAGACCCGGCTCCTACAATGAGCAGTTCTTC
CASSHRPGSYNEQFF
>TRBV4-2|TRBJ2-5|16|many|NA
TGTGCCAGCAGCCAAGACAGAGCTCGGAGTGTTGAGACCCAGTACTTC
CASSQDRARSVETQYF
>TRBV25-1|TRBJ2-1|14|NA|TRBD2
TGTGCCTCTCGTCTAGGCGGGGGGCCCAATGAGCAGTTCTTC
CASRLGGGPNEQFF
>TRBV7-2|TRBJ2-1|14|few|NA
TGTGCCAGCAGCTCTTTGGACAGGGAGGGCGAGCAGTTCTTC
CASSSLDREGEQFF
>TRBV5-1|TRBJ1-6|14|NA|NA
TGCGCCAGCAGCTTGGCCAGAGAGAATTCACCCCTCCACTTT
CASSLARENSPLHF
>TRBV7-9|TRBJ2-7|14|NA|NA
TGTGCCAGCAGCTTAGCGTACGGACCCTACGAGCAGTACTTC
CASSLAYGPYEQYF
>TRBV6-5|TRBJ1-1|14|few|TRBD1
TGTGCCAGCAGTTACACAGACAGGGGCACTGAAGCTTTCTTT
CASSYTDRGTEAFF
>TRBV6-1|TRBJ1-5|14|NA|NA
TGTGCCAGCAGTGAACATGGGGGAGCGAGGCCCCAGCATTTT
CASSEHGGARPQHF
>TRBV4-1|TRBJ2-7|15|NA|NA
TGCGCCAGCAGCCAAGCCCGCCGCGGGGCCGACGAGCAGTACTTC
CASSQARRGADEQYF
>TRBV20-1|TRBJ2-3|12|few|TRBD2
TGCAGTGCTAGGGGGACTAGGGGAACGCAGTATTTT
CSARGTRGTQYF
>TRBV5-1|TRBJ2-1|15|NA|TRBD1
TGCGCCAGCAGCACGGACAGGGGGCTCTGGGATGAGCAGTTCTTC
CASSTDRGLWDEQFF
>TRBV2|TRBJ2-3|13|few|NA
TGTGCCAGCAGTGAAGAGGCTACAGATACGCAGTATTTT
CASSEEATDTQYF
>TRBV7-2|TRBJ1-2|16|NA|NA
TGTGCCAGCAGCCTACCGGAAGGGACCCCACGGAGTGGCTACACCTTC
CASSLPEGTPRSGYTF
>TRBV7-2|TRBJ2-7|13|NA|TRBD1
TGTGCCAGCAGGGGGGACAGAGCCTACGAGCAGTACTTC
CASRGDRAYEQYF
>TRBV6-1|TRBJ2-7|12|few|NA
TGTGCCAGCAGTGAACTGGGCTACGAGCAGTACTTC
CASSELGYEQYF
>TRBV14|TRBJ1-1|15|few|NA
TGTGCCAGCAGCGTCCGCGCAGGGGAAAGCACTGAAGCTTTCTTT
CASSVRAGESTEAFF
>TRBV12-3/TRBV12-4|TRBJ2-2|13|many|NA
TGTGCCAGCAGTTCTCAGGGGATCGGGGAGCTGTTTTTT
CASSSQGIGELFF
>TRBV7-6|TRBJ1-3|19|few|TRBD1
TGTGCCAGCAGCCGACTGAATCCCGGGACAGGGGCGCACGGAAACACCATATATTTT
CASSRLNPGTGAHGNTIYF
>TRBV24-1|TRBJ1-2|13|many|NA
TGTGCCACCAGTGCCGGGGTAAACTATGGCTACACCTTC
CATSAGVNYGYTF
>TRBV5-1|TRBJ2-2|16|NA|NA
TGCGCCAGCAGCTTGTCCGGGATAATGAACACCGGGGAGCTGTTTTTT
CASSLSGIMNTGELFF
>TRBV29-1|TRBJ1-1|14|few|NA
TGCAGCGTTGTGGTGTATCAGGGGAGTACTGAAGCTTTCTTT
CSVVVYQGSTEAFF
>TRBV5-1|TRBJ2-2|13|NA|TRBD2
TGCGCCGGGGGGGACGAGAACACCGGGGAGCTGTTTTTT
CAGGDENTGELFF
>TRBV11-2|TRBJ2-3|15|NA|NA
TGTGCCAGCAGCTCGGGGACTTCTGGTGCGGATACGCAGTATTTT
CASSSGTSGADTQYF
>TRBV7-3|TRBJ2-4|16|few|TRBD2
TGTGCCAGCAGCCGTACTAGCGGGGGGTCCAAAAACATTCAGTACTTC
CASSRTSGGSKNIQYF
>TRBV6-5|TRBJ1-1|13|NA|NA
TGTGCCAGCAGTTACCCCGGGGACACTGAAGCTTTCTTT
CASSYPGDTEAFF
>TRBV10-3|TRBJ2-3|15|few|NA
TGTGCCATCAGTGATCACAGGGTAGACACAGATACGCAGTATTTT
CAISDHRVDTDTQYF
>TRBV5-1|TRBJ1-3|14|few|NA
TGCGCCAGCAGCTTGGCAGGCTATGGAAACACCATATATTTT
CASSLAGYGNTIYF
>TRBV6-1|TRBJ2-1|15|few|TRBD2
TGTGCCAGCAGTGAAATGGGGGGGGCCTACAATGAGCAGTTCTTC
CASSEMGGAYNEQFF
>TRBV28|TRBJ1-5|14|NA|TRBD1
TGTGCCAGCAGTTTTGGACAGGGGGCCCAGCCCCAGCATTTT
CASSFGQGAQPQHF
>TRBV29-1|TRBJ2-1|14|few|NA
TGCAGCGTTGTTGTGGGGATGAGAAACAATGAGCAGTTCTTC
CSVVVGMRNNEQFF
>TRBV24-1|TRBJ1-1|16|NA|NA
TGTGCCACCAGTGATTTAACAGTCAGGTGGAACACTGAAGCTTTCTTT
CATSDLTVRWNTEAFF
>TRBV7-7|TRBJ2-5|13|NA|NA
TGTGCTAGCAGCCCCTCCCGCCGAGAGACCCAGTACTTC
CASSPSRRETQYF
>TRBV7-3|TRBJ2-3|15|NA|NA
TGTGCCAGCAGTTATGGGGGACCCGGCACAGATACGCAGTATTTT
CASSYGGPGTDTQYF
>TRBV20-1|TRBJ2-7|14|many|NA
TGCAGTGCTAGAGATTCCGGACAGTCCTACGAGCAGTACTTC
CSARDSGQSYEQYF
>TRBV4-1|TRBJ1-1|16|few|NA
TGCGCCAGCAGCCAACCCAGGAACCCCGAGAACACTGAAGCTTTCTTT
CASSQPRNPENTEAFF
>TRBV6-5|TRBJ2-2|13|few|NA
TGTGCCAGCAGTTACTCTTTCTTTGGGGAGCTGTTTTTT
CASSYSFFGELFF
>TRBV7-9|TRBJ2-5|15|few|NA
TGTGCCAGCAGCTTAATGTCAGGGAACCAAGAGACCCAGTACTTC
CASSLMSGNQETQYF
>TRBV7-9|TRBJ2-7|14|NA|TRBD1
TGTGCCAGCAGCTTAGACAGGGGTGTGAGCGAGCAGTACTTC
CASSLDRGVSEQYF
>TRBV10-3|TRBJ2-5|13|many|TRBD2
TGTGCCATCCGTGCGGGGGGAGAGGAGACCCAGTACTTC
CAIRAGGEETQYF